The 16 T cell receptor beta chains below come from one sample, sequenced in a study of blood T cell repertoires in COVID-19. Clones were read by immunoSEQ multiplex PCR, and TCRdb kept only the in-frame ones, dropping some. The sample consists of around 100,000 clones, approximately 93% of them appearing once. The source material was peripheral blood. These TCRs come from a man aged 55 to 69 with acute or convalescent COVID-19.

This clone was counted a single time. V usage is TRBV9 and J usage is TRBJ2-5; 9 nucleotides line up with TRBD2. Germline V gives CDR1 SGDLS, CDR2 YYNGEE. V lost 0 bases and J lost 7; bases outside the gene matches: 7. CDR3 size: 15 residues. CDR3 region: CASSVDVAGAGTQYF. The CDR3 DNA sequence: TGTGCCAGCAGCGTAGATGTAGCGGGAGCAGGGACCCAGTACTTC.

The J gene is TRBJ2-1, the V gene TRBV6-5; 7 bases are a match to TRBD2. The germline V gene encodes CDR1 MNHEY and CDR2 SVGAGI. The J segment lost 9 bases and the V segment lost 0 bases, leaving 2 bases of the junction unmatched. The CDR3 runs 13 residues. CDR3 loop: CASSYSGGGEQFF. The CDR3 coding sequence is TGTGCCAGCAGTTACTCCGGCGGGGGTGAGCAGTTCTTC.

The V and J genes are TRBV9 and TRBJ2-7; 7 bases map to TRBD1. The CDR3 is made up of 14 amino acids. Germline-derived CDR1 and CDR2 are SGDLS and YYNGEE. Germline trimming cut 3 bases from V and 6 bases from J; bases unmatched to any gene: 9. The CDR3 protein is CASSAGTAVREQYF. CDR3 DNA: TGTGCCAGCAGCGCCGGGACAGCGGTCCGCGAGCAGTACTTC.

The chain has TRBV5-1 and TRBJ1-5, with a possible D match to TRBD1 (5 bases). The germline gives CDR1 SGHRS, CDR2 YFSETQ. V dropped 0 bases and J dropped 6 bases, with 13 bases sitting between them. The CDR3 spans 15 residues. The CDR3 region has the DNA TGCGCCAGCAGCTTGGAGGGTCAGGGCACTCAGCCCCAGCATTTT. Its protein is CASSLEGQGTQPQHF.

The gene calls are TRBV3-1 (or the pseudogene TRBV3-2) and TRBJ2-7, with a tentative D call TRBD2 (6 bases). Germline V lookup: CDR1 LGHDT, CDR2 YNNKEL (reference sequence). V lost 7 bases and J 2 bases, leaving 15 bases between the germline ends. The CDR3 consists of 14 residues. The CDR3 coding sequence is TGTGCCAGCACGAGAAGCGGGTCCACCTACGAGCAGTACTTC. This encodes CASTRSGSTYEQYF.

This sequence joins TRBV30 and TRBJ2-7; 10 bases are shared with TRBD1. The V and J ends lost 0 bases and 5 bases, in that order; junction bases with no gene match: 1. The germline gives CDR1 GTSNPN, CDR2 SVGIG (reference sequence). This CDR3 is built from 13 residues. The CDR3 region has the DNA TGTGCCTGGAGTGTTGGACAGGGGGACGAGCAGTACGTC. Amino acid sequence: CAWSVGQGDEQYV.

The chain combines TRBV7-9 with TRBJ1-6, with D tentatively TRBD1 (5 bases). The CDR3 has 19 residues. CDR1 is SEHNR and CDR2 is FQNEAQ in the germline V gene (reference sequence). The V end lost 4 bases, the J end lost 1 base, and 20 bases lay between the germline ends. The CDR3 region has the DNA TGTGCCAGCAGCTCCCCCCAAGGGGACTTAGGATCCTATAATTCACCCCTCCACTTT. Its protein product is CASSSPQGDLGSYNSPLHF. The full variable domain, completed using reference TRBV7-9 and TRBJ1-6, is DTGVSQNPRHKITKRGQNVTFRCDPISEHNRLYWYRQTLGQGPEFLTYFQNEAQLEKSRLLSDRFSAERPKGSFSTLEIQRTEQGDSAMYLCASSSPQGDLGSYNSPLHFGNGTRLTVT.

In this sample, this clone turned up a few times. The V call is TRBV19, the J call TRBJ1-5, with D tentatively TRBD1 (6 bases). CDR3 length: 14 amino acids. CDR1 LNHDA and CDR2 SQIVND come from the germline V gene (reference sequence). The ends were cut back, 7 bases at V and 7 bases at J, with 17 bases in the middle. CDR3: CASTLMDRPQPQHF. The CDR3 DNA sequence: TGTGCCAGTACCCTAATGGACAGACCCCAGCCCCAGCATTTT.

The chain joins TRBV18 to TRBJ1-4; 7 bases fit TRBD1. The CDR3 is 15 residues long. Trimming cost V 6 bases and J 3 bases; bases outside gene matches: 7. From germline, CDR1 is KGHSH and CDR2 LQKENI. CDR3 sequence reads: CASSSGGTANEKLFF. The CDR3 region has the DNA TGTGCCAGCTCTTCGGGAGGGACAGCTAATGAAAAACTGTTTTTT.

The chain combines TRBV27 with TRBJ1-4; TRBD1 might be the D (5 bases). The V end was cut by 4 bases, the J end by 8 bases, with 11 bases between. The CDR3 consists of 13 residues. Germline loops: CDR1 MNHEY, CDR2 SMNVEV (reference sequence). This CDR3 is CASSSGSTEKLFF. For the CDR3, the DNA is TGTGCCAGCAGTTCAGGGTCCACAGAAAAACTGTTTTTT.

The CDR3 region is CSVEYLAGRTDTQYF. As DNA, the CDR3 is TGCAGCGTTGAATATCTAGCGGGGCGCACAGATACGCAGTATTTT. The chain uses TRBV29-1 and TRBJ2-3, with TRBD2 matching over 9 bases. This CDR3 comprises 15 residues. Germline V gene data show CDR1 as SQVTM and CDR2 as ANQGSEA. The J segment lost 1 base and the V segment lost 2 bases, leaving 4 bases of the junction unmatched.

The CDR3 protein is CASTPRAGNYGYTF. For the CDR3, the DNA is TGTGCCAGTACCCCCAGGGCAGGGAATTATGGCTACACCTTC. The chain employs TRBV19 and TRBJ1-2; the D gene is possibly TRBD1 (5 bases). The germline V gene encodes CDR1 LNHDA and CDR2 SQIVND (reference sequence). The CDR3 sequence is 14 residues long. Trimming cost V 7 bases and J 5 bases, with 17 bases left between them.

As DNA, the CDR3 is TGTGCCAGCAGCTTCAGCTTAGCGGGACCTTACAATGAGCAGTTCTTC. It yields the protein CASSFSLAGPYNEQFF. The chain has TRBV11-2 and TRBJ2-1; 8 bases are shared with TRBD2. Trimming removed 3 bases from V and 4 bases from J; junction bases left unmatched: 8. Looked up from germline, CDR1 is SGHAT and CDR2 is FQNNGV. CDR3 size: 16 residues.

The chain uses TRBV24-1 and TRBJ2-3; no definite D call. Trimming pared 2 bases from V and 6 bases from J, leaving 8 bases between. The CDR3 extends over 13 amino acids. From germline, CDR1 is KGHDR and CDR2 SFDVKD. CDR3 region: CATSDSTSDTQYF. Written as DNA, the CDR3 is TGTGCCACCAGTGATTCCACTTCTGATACGCAGTATTTT.

The chain couples TRBV28 to TRBJ2-3; TRBD1 matches at 10 bases. The CDR3 spans 16 residues. V was clipped by 5 bases and J by 0 bases; unmatched bases: 5. Germline CDR1 is MDHEN and CDR2 is SYDVKM. The CDR3 sequence is CASSLWTGGSTDTQYF. CDR3 nucleotide sequence: TGTGCCAGCAGTCTCTGGACAGGGGGGAGCACAGATACGCAGTATTTT.

The chain links TRBV19 to TRBJ1-1; possibly TRBD1 for D (6 bases). In germline, CDR1 is LNHDA, CDR2 SQIVND (reference sequence). Between the trimmed V and J ends, which lost 4 bases and 1 base, there was a span of 13 bases. This CDR3 has 15 amino acids. The CDR3 DNA is TGTGCCAGTAGTACGGTTCGGGGGGCGAACACTGAAGCTTTCTTT. It is translated as CASSTVRGANTEAFF.